Listed below are T cell receptor beta chains from one sample, sequenced in a study of Graves' ophthalmopathy and Graves' hyperthyroidism. One entry per CDR3 protein results from TCRdb running MiXCR on the multiplex PCR reads. The table shows hundreds of thousands of distinct CDR3 sequences, with 20% to 25% occurring only once. The sample was peripheral blood. These receptors were collected from a woman between 18 and 29 years old with stable Graves' hyperthyroidism. Each CDR3 is given with its conserved first and last residue. Each record gives: V gene, clone size, D gene, J gene, CDR3 DNA, CDR3 protein. The D gene is left open where the match is weak. Not all rows give a size; the values are once, few, many and, for expanded clones, a class.

V gene: TRBV19; clone size: many; D gene: .; J gene: TRBJ2-5; CDR3 DNA: TGTGCCAGTAGTTCCATGGATCCTATCTTAGAGACCCAGTACTTC; CDR3 protein: CASSSMDPILETQYF
V gene: TRBV7-2; clone size: many; D gene: TRBD1; J gene: TRBJ2-2; CDR3 DNA: TGTGCCAGCAGCTTAGCCCCGGGACAGGGGGTCACCGGGGAGCTGTTTTTT; CDR3 protein: CASSLAPGQGVTGELFF
V gene: TRBV6-5; clone size: many; D gene: .; J gene: TRBJ1-2; CDR3 DNA: TGTGCCAGCAGTTACTCGATCCCGGACACCAACAACTATGGCTACACCTTC; CDR3 protein: CASSYSIPDTNNYGYTF
V gene: TRBV11-1; clone size: few; D gene: TRBD2; J gene: TRBJ2-7; CDR3 DNA: TGTGCCAGCAGCTCCCCCGGGACTAGCGGGAGTCCTTGGTGGGGGCAGTACTTC; CDR3 protein: CASSSPGTSGSPWWGQYF
V gene: TRBV20-1; clone size: many; D gene: TRBD1; J gene: TRBJ1-2; CDR3 DNA: TGCAGTGCTCCGACAGGGGCCGTAGCTAACTATGGCTACACCTTC; CDR3 protein: CSAPTGAVANYGYTF
V gene: TRBV2; clone size: many; D gene: .; J gene: TRBJ2-5; CDR3 DNA: TGTGCCAGCAGCCCTGACAGAGTACTCTGGGAGACCCAGTACTTC; CDR3 protein: CASSPDRVLWETQYF
V gene: TRBV12-5; clone size: .; D gene: .; J gene: TRBJ1-1; CDR3 DNA: TGTGCTAGTGGTCCCCGACGTAGCCAACAAGCTTTCTTT; CDR3 protein: CASGPRRSQQAFF
V gene: TRBV27; clone size: many; D gene: TRBD1; J gene: TRBJ1-1; CDR3 DNA: TGTGCCAGCAGGGGCCTAAGGACAGGGCTACGAGCTTTCTTT; CDR3 protein: CASRGLRTGLRAFF
V gene: TRBV6-1; clone size: once; D gene: .; J gene: TRBJ2-2; CDR3 DNA: TGTGCCAGCAGTGAACAAGACGCCGGGGAGCTGTTTTTT; CDR3 protein: CASSEQDAGELFF
V gene: TRBV20-1; clone size: few; D gene: .; J gene: TRBJ2-1; CDR3 DNA: TGCAGTGCTTCGACAGCGGTATACAATGAGCAGTTCTTC; CDR3 protein: CSASTAVYNEQFF
V gene: TRBV7-2; clone size: many; D gene: TRBD2; J gene: TRBJ2-7; CDR3 DNA: TGTGCCAGCAGCCGGGGACTAGCCCCCTACGAGCAGTACTTC; CDR3 protein: CASSRGLAPYEQYF
V gene: TRBV5-8; clone size: many; D gene: .; J gene: TRBJ2-7; CDR3 DNA: TGTGCCAGCGGCTTCAGTGGTTTCGGTGAGCAGTACTTC; CDR3 protein: CASGFSGFGEQYF
V gene: TRBV6-1; clone size: few; D gene: .; J gene: TRBJ1-2; CDR3 DNA: TGTGCCAGCAGTCTGGGGGGAGGTGGGGGCTACACCTTC; CDR3 protein: CASSLGGGGGYTF
V gene: TRBV12-3/TRBV12-4; clone size: .; D gene: TRBD1; J gene: TRBJ1-2; CDR3 DNA: TGTGCCAGCAGCCCCCGGGACAGGGGACACTATGGCTACACCTTC; CDR3 protein: CASSPRDRGHYGYTF
V gene: TRBV28; clone size: many; D gene: .; J gene: TRBJ2-4; CDR3 DNA: TGTGCCAGCAGTAAGCGGGTAGCCAAAAACATTAAGTACTTC; CDR3 protein: CASSKRVAKNIKYF
V gene: TRBV6-1; clone size: many; D gene: .; J gene: TRBJ1-3; CDR3 DNA: TGTGCCAGCAGGGATTCCGCGACCGTAGTGAACACCATATATTTT; CDR3 protein: CASRDSATVVNTIYF
V gene: TRBV7-2; clone size: few; D gene: .; J gene: TRBJ1-1; CDR3 DNA: TGTGCCAGCAGCCCCCGAGGGTGGGGGGGCACTGAAGCTTTCTTT; CDR3 protein: CASSPRGWGGTEAFF
V gene: TRBV25-1; clone size: many; D gene: TRBD1; J gene: TRBJ2-7; CDR3 DNA: TGTGCCAGCGAGGGACAGGAATCCTACGAGCAGTACTTC; CDR3 protein: CASEGQESYEQYF
V gene: TRBV28; clone size: .; D gene: .; J gene: TRBJ1-2; CDR3 DNA: TGTGCCAGCAGTTTCCAGGGGATACTCGGCTACACCTTC; CDR3 protein: CASSFQGILGYTF
V gene: TRBV2; clone size: many; D gene: TRBD1; J gene: TRBJ1-2; CDR3 DNA: TGTGCCAGCAGTGATGAGTCGGGACAGTACTATGGCTACACCTTC; CDR3 protein: CASSDESGQYYGYTF
V gene: TRBV7-3; clone size: few; D gene: .; J gene: TRBJ2-5; CDR3 DNA: TGTGCCAGTAGCTTAATCGTCCAAGAGACCCAGTACTTC; CDR3 protein: CASSLIVQETQYF
V gene: TRBV20-1; clone size: .; D gene: .; J gene: TRBJ1-1; CDR3 DNA: TGCAGTGCTAGAGATCCCAGGGGTGGGACTGAAGCTTTCTTT; CDR3 protein: CSARDPRGGTEAFF
V gene: TRBV10-3; clone size: many; D gene: TRBD1; J gene: TRBJ2-5; CDR3 DNA: TGTGCCATCAGTGCCTCCGGGACAGGGGCCGAGACCCAGTACTTC; CDR3 protein: CAISASGTGAETQYF
V gene: TRBV9; clone size: .; D gene: .; J gene: TRBJ2-5; CDR3 DNA: TGTGCCAGCAGCGTTGGTCCCCGACTACATGGGGAGACCCAGTACTTC; CDR3 protein: CASSVGPRLHGETQYF
V gene: TRBV5-1; clone size: few; D gene: .; J gene: TRBJ1-6; CDR3 DNA: TGCGCCAGCAAGGTTGGGGGCAGCTATCTTAATTCACCCCTCCACTTT; CDR3 protein: CASKVGGSYLNSPLHF
V gene: TRBV27; clone size: many; D gene: TRBD1; J gene: TRBJ1-2; CDR3 DNA: TGTGCCAGCAGTTCAAACCCGGGACAGAGCTATGGCTACACCTTC; CDR3 protein: CASSSNPGQSYGYTF
V gene: TRBV29-1; clone size: .; D gene: .; J gene: TRBJ1-1; CDR3 DNA: TGCAGCGTACGCCTCAGGGAGGGCACTGAAGCTTTCTTT; CDR3 protein: CSVRLREGTEAFF
V gene: TRBV7-2; clone size: many; D gene: TRBD2; J gene: TRBJ2-5; CDR3 DNA: TGTGCCAGCAGCCCAGCGGGGGCCTGGGAGACCCAGTACTTC; CDR3 protein: CASSPAGAWETQYF
V gene: TRBV12-3/TRBV12-4; clone size: many; D gene: .; J gene: TRBJ1-6; CDR3 DNA: TGTGCCAGCAGTTCATCGCGGTCACCCCTCCACTTT; CDR3 protein: CASSSSRSPLHF
V gene: TRBV20-1; clone size: many; D gene: .; J gene: TRBJ2-5; CDR3 DNA: TGCAGTGCTAGCCCGGGAGCCCAAGAGACCCAGTACTTC; CDR3 protein: CSASPGAQETQYF
V gene: TRBV12-3/TRBV12-4; clone size: many; D gene: .; J gene: TRBJ2-2; CDR3 DNA: TGTGCCAGCAGTTTCGGTAGAGGGTTCGGCACCGGGGAGCTGTTTTTT; CDR3 protein: CASSFGRGFGTGELFF
V gene: TRBV6-5; clone size: many; D gene: .; J gene: TRBJ2-7; CDR3 DNA: TGTGCCAGCAGTTACTCGTCCGGGCGGAGGTCCTACGAGCAGTACTTC; CDR3 protein: CASSYSSGRRSYEQYF
V gene: TRBV19; clone size: .; D gene: .; J gene: TRBJ2-7; CDR3 DNA: TGTGCCAGTAGTACCGGACTCGGATTAGCCTACGAGCAGTACTTC; CDR3 protein: CASSTGLGLAYEQYF
V gene: TRBV6-1; clone size: .; D gene: .; J gene: TRBJ1-1; CDR3 DNA: TGTGCCAGCAGTGAAGAGGGGGGACAAATAGCTGAAGCTTTCTTT; CDR3 protein: CASSEEGGQIAEAFF
V gene: TRBV6-4; clone size: .; D gene: .; J gene: TRBJ1-5; CDR3 DNA: TGTGCCAGCAGTGAAGTCGGCGGCCCCGGGCAGCCCCAGCATTTT; CDR3 protein: CASSEVGGPGQPQHF
V gene: TRBV29-1; clone size: many; D gene: .; J gene: TRBJ1-2; CDR3 DNA: TGCAGCGCATCGTCTAACTATGGCTACACCTTC; CDR3 protein: CSASSNYGYTF
V gene: TRBV6-5; clone size: many; D gene: TRBD2; J gene: TRBJ2-7; CDR3 DNA: TGTGCCAGCACACTAGCGGGGGGAGGGGGTTACGAGCAGTACTTC; CDR3 protein: CASTLAGGGGYEQYF
V gene: TRBV6-2/TRBV6-3; clone size: .; D gene: TRBD1; J gene: TRBJ2-5; CDR3 DNA: TGTGCCAGCAGTTTCCCAACCGGGACAGGGGAAGAGACCCAGTACTTC; CDR3 protein: CASSFPTGTGEETQYF
V gene: TRBV6-1; clone size: .; D gene: .; J gene: TRBJ1-1; CDR3 DNA: TGTGCCAGCAGACCGCTAGGGAACACTGAAGCTTTCTTT; CDR3 protein: CASRPLGNTEAFF
V gene: TRBV13; clone size: many; D gene: TRBD1; J gene: TRBJ1-2; CDR3 DNA: TGTGCCAGCAGCTTAAGAGGGGGCCTCTATGGCTACACCTTC; CDR3 protein: CASSLRGGLYGYTF
V gene: TRBV12-3/TRBV12-4; clone size: once; D gene: TRBD2; J gene: TRBJ2-5; CDR3 DNA: TGTGCCAGCAGTTGGACTAGCGGGAGTGGCGTGACCCAGTACTTC; CDR3 protein: CASSWTSGSGVTQYF
V gene: TRBV28; clone size: many; D gene: .; J gene: TRBJ2-2; CDR3 DNA: TGTGCCAGCAGTTTAAGGCTAAAGCCCGGGGAGCTGTTTTTT; CDR3 protein: CASSLRLKPGELFF
V gene: TRBV5-1; clone size: many; D gene: .; J gene: TRBJ2-7; CDR3 DNA: TGCGCCAGCAGCTTGTCCGCAGGTAGCTACGAGCAGTACTTC; CDR3 protein: CASSLSAGSYEQYF
V gene: TRBV7-9; clone size: many; D gene: .; J gene: TRBJ1-1; CDR3 DNA: TGTGCCAGCAGCCTAATTAGGGGGGTCACTGAAGCTTTCTTT; CDR3 protein: CASSLIRGVTEAFF
V gene: TRBV27; clone size: .; D gene: TRBD1; J gene: TRBJ1-5; CDR3 DNA: TGTGCCAGCAGTCCACGAAGGGGAGGGGGCTACAATCAGCCCCAGCATTTT; CDR3 protein: CASSPRRGGGYNQPQHF
V gene: TRBV11-2; clone size: many; D gene: TRBD1; J gene: TRBJ1-2; CDR3 DNA: TGTGCCAGCAGGCCCCCGGGACAGAATTACTATGGCTACACCTTC; CDR3 protein: CASRPPGQNYYGYTF
V gene: TRBV30; clone size: .; D gene: .; J gene: TRBJ1-2; CDR3 DNA: TGTGCCTGGACTGCAGGGAGTATTTATGGCTACACCTTC; CDR3 protein: CAWTAGSIYGYTF